This T cell receptor (beta chain) was observed in a study of OX40 agonist ivuxolimab in advanced cancers. Study at large: Clinicians treated patients with ivuxolimab, an agonistic anti-OX40 (CD134) antibody. About 40% of patients had received prior checkpoint inhibitor therapy.

For this clone: The antigen remains undetermined.

Per germline, CDR1 SGHTA and CDR2 FQGTGA. The CDR3 length is 15 residues. The V gene end was trimmed by 0 bases and the J gene end by 5 bases; junction bases not matched to a gene: 2. Whole-study results and caveats: By week 6 at 0.1 to 3.0 mg/kg, blood CD4+ and CD8+ T cells had expanded clonally. Average numbers of expanded clones were greater in CD8+ T cells than in CD4+.

Assay: immunoSEQ multiplex PCR; the TCRdb copy retains only in-frame clones and omits some. The sample consists of some 50,000 clones, 70% to 90% of them appearing once. The receptor's source is an adult with an advanced solid tumor such as melanoma, head and neck, liver or kidney cancer. The V gene is TRBV7-3, the J gene TRBJ2-1, with 9 bases fitting TRBD2. Sequenced material: CD4+ or CD8+ T cells sorted from blood, taken in a trial of the OX40 agonist ivuxolimab. The CDR3 sequence: CASSLTLAGNNEQFF. DNA of the CDR3: TGTGCCAGCAGCTTAACCCTAGCGGGGAACAATGAGCAGTTCTTC.